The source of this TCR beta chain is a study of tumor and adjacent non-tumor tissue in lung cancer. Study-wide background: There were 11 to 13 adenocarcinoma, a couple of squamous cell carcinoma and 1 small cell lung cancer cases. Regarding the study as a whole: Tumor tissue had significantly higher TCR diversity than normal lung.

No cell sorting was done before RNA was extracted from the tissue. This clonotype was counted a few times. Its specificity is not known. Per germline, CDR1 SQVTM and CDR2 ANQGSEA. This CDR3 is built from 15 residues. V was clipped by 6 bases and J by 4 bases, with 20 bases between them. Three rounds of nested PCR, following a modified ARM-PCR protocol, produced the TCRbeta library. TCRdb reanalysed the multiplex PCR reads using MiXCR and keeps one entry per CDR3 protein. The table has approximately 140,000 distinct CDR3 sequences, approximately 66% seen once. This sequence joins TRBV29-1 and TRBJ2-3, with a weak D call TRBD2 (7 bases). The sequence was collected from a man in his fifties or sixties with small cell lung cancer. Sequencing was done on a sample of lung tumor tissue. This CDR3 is CSVYGGRESPDTQYF. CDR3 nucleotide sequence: TGCAGCGTCTATGGGGGGCGGGAGAGCCCAGATACGCAGTATTTT.